The rows below give T cell receptor beta chains drawn from one sample of a study of blood T cell repertoires in COVID-19. Assay used: immunoSEQ multiplex PCR; TCRdb lists only in-frame clones, some missing. The data show some 320,000 clones, 80% to 90% seen once. Sequences were obtained from PBMCs or T cells enriched from blood (not recorded which). The receptors were gathered from a woman between 25 and 40 years old who had recovered from COVID-19. Each CDR3 is given with its conserved first and last residue. A D gene is named only where the DNA matches it firmly. The size entry is marked missing in some rows and otherwise reads once, few, many or a size class.

V gene	J gene	D gene	clone size	CDR3 protein	CDR3 DNA
TRBV27	TRBJ1-5	TRBD1	-	CASSLTGVGQPQHF	TGTGCCAGCAGTTTGACAGGGGTAGGTCAGCCCCAGCATTTT
TRBV7-2	TRBJ2-7	-	-	CASSDKPGPYEQYF	TGTGCCAGCAGCGATAAACCAGGCCCCTACGAGCAGTACTTC
TRBV4-1	TRBJ1-2	-	-	CASSHLSGVGYGYTF	TGCGCCAGCAGCCATCTTTCAGGGGTTGGCTATGGCTACACCTTC
TRBV5-8	TRBJ1-4	TRBD1	-	CASSIGQATSEKLFF	TGTGCCAGCAGCATAGGACAGGCAACTAGTGAAAAACTGTTTTTT
TRBV7-6	TRBJ1-1	-	-	CASSPQDRLKGTEAFF	TGTGCCAGCAGCCCCCAAGACAGATTAAAGGGCACTGAAGCTTTCTTT
TRBV28	TRBJ1-5	-	-	CASSPSRGRYQPQHF	TGTGCCAGCAGTCCGTCCCGGGGTCGATATCAGCCCCAGCATTTT
TRBV29-1	TRBJ1-6	-	-	CNLNSPLHF	TGCAACTTGAATTCACCCCTCCACTTT
TRBV30	TRBJ2-7	TRBD2	few	CAWGFAGVVFGDEQYF	TGTGCCTGGGGTTTTGCGGGGGTCGTTTTTGGGGACGAGCAGTACTTC
TRBV7-6	TRBJ1-2	-	-	CASSSGGVPGSGGYTF	TGTGCCAGCAGCTCCGGGGGGGTCCCTGGGTCGGGTGGCTACACCTTC
TRBV30	TRBJ1-2	TRBD1	-	CAWSGGMGQASRYGYTF	TGTGCCTGGAGTGGGGGGATGGGACAGGCCAGCCGCTATGGCTACACCTTC
TRBV27	TRBJ1-5	-	-	CASSTYGRGGNQPQHF	TGTGCCAGCAGTACCTATGGCAGGGGAGGCAATCAGCCCCAGCATTTT
TRBV9	TRBJ1-6	-	-	CASSVGVDSYSPLHF	TGTGCCAGCAGCGTTGGGGTCGACAGTTATTCACCCCTCCACTTT
TRBV5-8	TRBJ2-7	-	-	CASSVAVPTYEQYF	TGTGCCAGCAGCGTAGCAGTCCCCACCTACGAGCAGTACTTC
TRBV10-3	TRBJ1-1	-	few	CAISLGPDTEAFF	TGTGCCATCAGTCTTGGCCCTGACACTGAAGCTTTCTTT
TRBV19	TRBJ2-7	-	-	CASSPGWVGYEQYF	TGTGCCAGTAGTCCAGGGTGGGTCGGCTACGAGCAGTACTTC
TRBV6-2/TRBV6-3	TRBJ1-2	-	few	CASSYSTDYGYTF	TGTGCCAGCAGTTACAGTACAGACTATGGCTACACCTTC
TRBV12-3/TRBV12-4	TRBJ1-2	-	once	CASSIPGDYGYTF	TGTGCCAGCAGCATCCCAGGGGACTATGGCTACACCTTC
TRBV5-6	TRBJ2-3	TRBD1	-	CASSAPGQSPDTQYF	TGTGCCAGCAGCGCACCGGGACAGTCACCAGATACGCAGTATTTT
TRBV7-2	TRBJ1-1	-	-	CASSSTRRSEAFF	TGTGCCAGCAGCTCCACCCGCAGGTCGGAAGCTTTCTTT
TRBV27	TRBJ2-7	TRBD1	once	CASRILGQGNLREQYF	TGTGCCAGCAGGATATTAGGACAGGGAAATTTGCGCGAGCAGTACTTC
TRBV15	TRBJ1-2	TRBD1	-	CATTRGTAYGYTF	TGTGCCACCACCCGGGGGACAGCCTATGGCTACACCTTC
TRBV5-1	TRBJ2-7	-	-	CASSAGQGGYEQYF	TGCGCCAGCTCGGCGGGGCAGGGAGGCTACGAGCAGTACTTC
TRBV5-1	TRBJ2-5	-	-	CASSLGAPGDQETQYF	TGCGCCAGCAGCTTGGGAGCTCCGGGGGACCAAGAGACCCAGTACTTC
TRBV19	TRBJ1-2	-	-	CASSGRRHSGYTF	TGTGCCAGTAGCGGAAGGAGGCACTCTGGCTACACCTTC
TRBV18	TRBJ1-4	TRBD1	-	CASSPGTGSEKLFF	TGTGCCAGCTCACCAGGGACAGGGTCCGAAAAACTGTTTTTT
TRBV11-2	TRBJ1-1	-	-	CASSLDTGKNAFF	TGTGCCAGCAGCTTAGATACGGGGAAGAATGCTTTCTTT
TRBV7-9	TRBJ1-6	-	-	CASSLAGQGLVSPLHF	TGTGCCAGCAGCTTAGCGGGGCAGGGACTAGTGTCACCCCTCCACTTT
TRBV27	TRBJ2-7	-	few	CASSLLGPNEQYF	TGTGCCAGCAGTTTACTAGGCCCGAACGAGCAGTACTTC
TRBV2	TRBJ1-2	-	-	CASTPGVGVEGYTF	TGTGCCAGCACCCCCGGTGTCGGGGTTGAGGGCTACACCTTC
TRBV2	TRBJ1-2	TRBD1	-	CASSQRTVGTVNYGYTF	TGTGCCAGCAGCCAACGAACAGTAGGGACAGTGAACTATGGCTACACCTTC